Listed below are T cell receptor beta chains from one sample, sequenced in a study of T cells in Graves' hyperthyroidism and ophthalmopathy. TCRdb re-called the multiplex PCR reads with MiXCR, one entry per CDR3 protein. The data show a few hundred thousand distinct CDR3 sequences, approximately 23% seen once. The material sequenced was blood. These receptors originate from a woman between 70 and 85 years old with Graves' ophthalmopathy. The conserved cysteine and the conserved F or W are not part of the CDR3 here.

CDR3 protein: ASSFGARGNTIY
J gene: TRBJ1-3
V gene: TRBV12-3/TRBV12-4

CDR3 protein: ASSLDGNTGELF
J gene: TRBJ2-2
V gene: TRBV5-1

CDR3 protein: ASSLTRPGDTQY
J gene: TRBJ2-3
V gene: TRBV7-3

CDR3 protein: ASSPLYGGMNTEAF
J gene: TRBJ1-1
V gene: TRBV4-1

CDR3 protein: ACERTGTTEQY
J gene: TRBJ2-7
V gene: TRBV28

CDR3 protein: ASSLFRTAVNTDTQY
J gene: TRBJ2-3
V gene: TRBV7-8

CDR3 protein: ASSYPGLAGVYEQY
J gene: TRBJ2-7
V gene: TRBV6-5

CDR3 protein: ASSIEWGTGELF
J gene: TRBJ2-2
V gene: TRBV19

CDR3 protein: ASRWIDTDTQY
J gene: TRBJ2-3
V gene: TRBV12-3/TRBV12-4

CDR3 protein: ASSTGTSGSTDTQY
J gene: TRBJ2-3
V gene: TRBV19

CDR3 protein: ASGLAVSYEQY
J gene: TRBJ2-7
V gene: TRBV12-5

CDR3 protein: ASSPFLAGGLGEQF
J gene: TRBJ2-1
V gene: TRBV9

CDR3 protein: ASSFKRQQENTEAF
J gene: TRBJ1-1
V gene: TRBV18

CDR3 protein: ASRKEQPLNYGYT
J gene: TRBJ1-2
V gene: TRBV5-5

CDR3 protein: ASNDRGYEQY
J gene: TRBJ2-7
V gene: TRBV2

CDR3 protein: ASSQVFIGSNQPQH
J gene: TRBJ1-5
V gene: TRBV3-1

CDR3 protein: ASSYSSSRWGNEQF
J gene: TRBJ2-1
V gene: TRBV6-5

CDR3 protein: SAQSRGRGYTQY
J gene: TRBJ2-3
V gene: TRBV20-1

CDR3 protein: ASSLDSGAPRGEQY
J gene: TRBJ2-7
V gene: TRBV7-8

CDR3 protein: SARDKAGANEKLF
J gene: TRBJ1-4
V gene: TRBV20-1

CDR3 protein: SVERGRETQY
J gene: TRBJ2-5
V gene: TRBV29-1

CDR3 protein: SARDWRRASSAETQY
J gene: TRBJ2-5
V gene: TRBV20-1

CDR3 protein: ASSSLGGGYNEQF
J gene: TRBJ2-1
V gene: TRBV5-6

CDR3 protein: ASRVGYAGANVLT
J gene: TRBJ2-6
V gene: TRBV2

CDR3 protein: ASRSLRRSSYNSPLH
J gene: TRBJ1-6
V gene: TRBV28